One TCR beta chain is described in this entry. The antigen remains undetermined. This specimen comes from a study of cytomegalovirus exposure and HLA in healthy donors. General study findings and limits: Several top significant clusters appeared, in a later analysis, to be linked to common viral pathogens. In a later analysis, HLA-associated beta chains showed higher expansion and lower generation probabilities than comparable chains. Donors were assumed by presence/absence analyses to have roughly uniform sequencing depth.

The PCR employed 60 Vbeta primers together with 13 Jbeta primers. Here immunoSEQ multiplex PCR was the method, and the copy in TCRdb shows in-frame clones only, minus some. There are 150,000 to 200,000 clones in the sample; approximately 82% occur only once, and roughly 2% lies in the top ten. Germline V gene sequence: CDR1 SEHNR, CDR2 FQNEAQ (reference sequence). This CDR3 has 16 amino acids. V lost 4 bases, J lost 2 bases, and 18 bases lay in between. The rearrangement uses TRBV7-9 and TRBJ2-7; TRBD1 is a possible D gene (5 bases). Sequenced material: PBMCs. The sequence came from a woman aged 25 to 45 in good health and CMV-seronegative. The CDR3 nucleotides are TGTGCCAGCAGCTCGACGTTAACGAGACAGACCTACGAGCAGTACTTC. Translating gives CASSSTLTRQTYEQYF.